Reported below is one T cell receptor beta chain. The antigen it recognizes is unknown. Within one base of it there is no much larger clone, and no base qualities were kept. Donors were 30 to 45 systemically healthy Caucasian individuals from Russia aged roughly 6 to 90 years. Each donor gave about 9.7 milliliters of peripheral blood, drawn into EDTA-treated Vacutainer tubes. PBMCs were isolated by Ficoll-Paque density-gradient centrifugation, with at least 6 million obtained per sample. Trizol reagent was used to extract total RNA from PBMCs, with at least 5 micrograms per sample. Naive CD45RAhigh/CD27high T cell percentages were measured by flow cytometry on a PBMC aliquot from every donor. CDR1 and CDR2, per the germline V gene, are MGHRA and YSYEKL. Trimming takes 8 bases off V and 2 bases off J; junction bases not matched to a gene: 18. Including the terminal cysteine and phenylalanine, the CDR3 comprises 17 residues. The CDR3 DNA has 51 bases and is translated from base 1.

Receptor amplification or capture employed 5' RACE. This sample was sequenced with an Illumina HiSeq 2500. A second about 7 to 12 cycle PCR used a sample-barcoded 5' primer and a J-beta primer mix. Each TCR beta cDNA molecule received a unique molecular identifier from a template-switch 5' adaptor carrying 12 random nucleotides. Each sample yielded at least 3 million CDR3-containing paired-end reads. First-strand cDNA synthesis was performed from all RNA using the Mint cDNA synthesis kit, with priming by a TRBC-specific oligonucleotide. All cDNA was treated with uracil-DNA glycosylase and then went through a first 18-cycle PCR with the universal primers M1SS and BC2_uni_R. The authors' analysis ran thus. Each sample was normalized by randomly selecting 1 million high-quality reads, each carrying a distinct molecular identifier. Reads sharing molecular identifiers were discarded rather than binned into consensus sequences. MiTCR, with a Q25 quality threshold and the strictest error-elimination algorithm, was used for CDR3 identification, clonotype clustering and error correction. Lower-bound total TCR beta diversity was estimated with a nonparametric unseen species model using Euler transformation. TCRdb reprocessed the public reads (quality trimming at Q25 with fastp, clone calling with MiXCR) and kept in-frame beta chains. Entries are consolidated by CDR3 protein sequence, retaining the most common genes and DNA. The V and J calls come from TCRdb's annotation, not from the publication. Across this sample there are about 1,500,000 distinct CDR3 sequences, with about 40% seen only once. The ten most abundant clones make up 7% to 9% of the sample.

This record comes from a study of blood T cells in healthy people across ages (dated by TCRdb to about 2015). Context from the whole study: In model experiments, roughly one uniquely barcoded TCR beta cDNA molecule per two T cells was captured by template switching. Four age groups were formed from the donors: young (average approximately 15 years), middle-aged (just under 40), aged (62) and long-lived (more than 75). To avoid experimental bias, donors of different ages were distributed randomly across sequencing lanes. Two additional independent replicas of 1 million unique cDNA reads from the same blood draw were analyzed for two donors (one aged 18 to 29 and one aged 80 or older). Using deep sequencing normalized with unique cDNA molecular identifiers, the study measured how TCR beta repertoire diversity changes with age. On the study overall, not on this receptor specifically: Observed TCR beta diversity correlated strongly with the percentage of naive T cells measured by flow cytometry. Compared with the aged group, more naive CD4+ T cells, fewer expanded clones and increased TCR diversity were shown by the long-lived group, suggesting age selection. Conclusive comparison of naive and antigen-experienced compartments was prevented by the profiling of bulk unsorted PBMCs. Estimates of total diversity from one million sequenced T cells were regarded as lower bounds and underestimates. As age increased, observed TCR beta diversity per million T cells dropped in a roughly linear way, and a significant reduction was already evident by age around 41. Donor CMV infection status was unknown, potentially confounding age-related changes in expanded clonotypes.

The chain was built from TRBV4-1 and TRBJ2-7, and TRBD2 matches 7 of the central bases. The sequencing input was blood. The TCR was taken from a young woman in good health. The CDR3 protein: CASSAKVLAEKTYEQYF. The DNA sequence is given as TGCGCCAGCTCCGCCAAGGTCCTAGCGGAGAAAACCTACGAGCAGTACTTC.